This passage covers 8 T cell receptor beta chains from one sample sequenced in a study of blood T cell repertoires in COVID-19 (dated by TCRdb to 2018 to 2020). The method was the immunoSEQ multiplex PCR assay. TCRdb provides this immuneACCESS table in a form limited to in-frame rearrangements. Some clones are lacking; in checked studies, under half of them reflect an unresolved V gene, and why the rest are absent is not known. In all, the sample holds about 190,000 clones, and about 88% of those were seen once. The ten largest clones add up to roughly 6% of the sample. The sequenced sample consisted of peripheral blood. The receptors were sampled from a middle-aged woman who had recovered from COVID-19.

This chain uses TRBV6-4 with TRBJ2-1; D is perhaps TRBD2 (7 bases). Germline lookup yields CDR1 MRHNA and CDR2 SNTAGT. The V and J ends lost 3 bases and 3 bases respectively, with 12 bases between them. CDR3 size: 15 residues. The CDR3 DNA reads TGTGCCAGCAGTGAGGGGGGGGCCAGCTACAATGAGCAGTTCTTC. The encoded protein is CASSEGGASYNEQFF.

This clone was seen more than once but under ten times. The DNA for the CDR3 is TGTGCCAGCAGACCCACGGGACAGGGGCCGTACGAGCAGTACTTC. It yields the protein CASRPTGQGPYEQYF. The V and J genes are TRBV7-9 and TRBJ2-7, with 10 bases fitting TRBD1. The V gene end was trimmed by 6 bases and the J gene end by 4 bases; junction bases not matched to a gene: 9. The CDR3 consists of 15 residues. The germline gives CDR1 SEHNR, CDR2 FQNEAQ (reference sequence). Together with reference TRBV7-9 and TRBJ2-7, the CDR3 gives the full variable domain: DTGVSQNPRHKITKRGQNVTFRCDPISEHNRLYWYRQTLGQGPEFLTYFQNEAQLEKSRLLSDRFSAERPKGSFSTLEIQRTEQGDSAMYLCASRPTGQGPYEQYFGPGTRLTVT.

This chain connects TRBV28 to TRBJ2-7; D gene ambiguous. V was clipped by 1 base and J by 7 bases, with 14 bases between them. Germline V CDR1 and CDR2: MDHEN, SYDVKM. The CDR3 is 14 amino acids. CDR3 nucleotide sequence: TGTGCCAGCAGTTTATCTTCCCCAGAAAAAGAGCAGTACTTC. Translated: CASSLSSPEKEQYF.

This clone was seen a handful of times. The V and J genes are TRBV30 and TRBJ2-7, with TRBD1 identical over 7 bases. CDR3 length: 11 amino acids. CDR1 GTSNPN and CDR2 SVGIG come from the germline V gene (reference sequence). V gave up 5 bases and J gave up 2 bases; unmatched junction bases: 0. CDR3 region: CAWDRAYEQYF. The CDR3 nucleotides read TGTGCCTGGGACAGGGCCTACGAGCAGTACTTC. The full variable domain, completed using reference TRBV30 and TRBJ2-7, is SQTIHQWPATLVQPVGSPLSLECTVEGTSNPNLYWYRQAAGRGLQLLFYSVGIGQISSEVPQNLSASRPQDRQFILSSKKLLLSDSGFYLCAWDRAYEQYFGPGTRLTVT.

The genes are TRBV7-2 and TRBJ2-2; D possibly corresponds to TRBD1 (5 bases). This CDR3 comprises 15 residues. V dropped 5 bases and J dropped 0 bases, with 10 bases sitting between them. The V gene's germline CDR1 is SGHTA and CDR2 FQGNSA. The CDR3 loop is CASSLLTANTGELFF. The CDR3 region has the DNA TGTGCCAGCAGCCTCCTGACAGCGAACACCGGGGAGCTGTTTTTT. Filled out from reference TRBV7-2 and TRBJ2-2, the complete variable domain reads GAGVSQSPSNKVTEKGKDVELRCDPISGHTALYWYRQSLGQGLEFLIYFQGNSAPDKSGLPSDRFSAERTGGSVSTLTIQRTQQEDSAVYLCASSLLTANTGELFFGEGSRLTVL.

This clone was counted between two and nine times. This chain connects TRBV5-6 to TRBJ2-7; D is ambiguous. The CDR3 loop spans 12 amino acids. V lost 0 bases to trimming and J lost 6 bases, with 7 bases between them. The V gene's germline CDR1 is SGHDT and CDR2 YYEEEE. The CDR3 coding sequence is TGTGCCAGCAGCTTGGTGAGAGCCGAGCAGTACTTC. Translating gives CASSLVRAEQYF.

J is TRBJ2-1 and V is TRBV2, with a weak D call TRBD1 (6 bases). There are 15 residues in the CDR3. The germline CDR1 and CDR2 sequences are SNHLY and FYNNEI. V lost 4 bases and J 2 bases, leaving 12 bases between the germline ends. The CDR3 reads CASSAGAYTYNEQFF. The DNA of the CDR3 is TGTGCCAGCAGTGCAGGGGCTTACACCTACAATGAGCAGTTCTTC.

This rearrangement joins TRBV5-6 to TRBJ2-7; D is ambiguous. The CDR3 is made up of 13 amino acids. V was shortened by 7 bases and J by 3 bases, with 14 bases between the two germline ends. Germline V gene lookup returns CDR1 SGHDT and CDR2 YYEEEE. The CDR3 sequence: CASSPGRNYEQYF. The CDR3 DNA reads TGTGCCAGCTCCCCTGGCAGAAACTACGAGCAGTACTTC.